This T cell receptor beta chain was recovered during a study of early T cells in non-severe SARS-CoV-2 infection. In TCRdb, the 5' RACE reads were re-called with MiXCR into one record per CDR3 protein. The repertoire has 80,000 to 95,000 distinct CDR3 sequences, roughly 15% of them found once; the top ten carry about 1.5%. This clonotype was detected only a few times. V shed 3 bases and J 0 bases; nucleotides not matched to a gene: 13. This CDR3 is built from 19 residues. The chain is built from TRBV12-3 or TRBV12-4 and TRBJ1-3; 8 bases agree with TRBD1. The material sequenced was whole blood. The receptor comes from an adult who was a healthcare worker with PCR-confirmed SARS-CoV-2 infection or an uninfected control (not recorded which). The CDR3 sequence: CASSFRGTGTSLSGNTIYF. The CDR3 coding sequence is TGTGCCAGCAGTTTCCGGGGGACAGGCACTTCTCTCTCTGGAAACACCATATATTTT.